This entry lists 21 T cell receptor beta chains sequenced from one sample in a study of cytomegalovirus exposure and HLA in healthy donors. Primers: 60 Vbeta forward and 13 Jbeta reverse. TCRdb keeps only in-frame clones here, not all; method: immunoSEQ multiplex PCR. The data contain 85,000 to 100,000 clones, 64% of them singletons. Sequenced material: PBMCs. The source is a man aged 55 to 69 in good health and CMV-seronegative.

The rearrangement links TRBV28 to TRBJ2-7, with D perhaps TRBD1 (6 bases). Between the trimmed V and J ends, which lost 2 bases and 4 bases, there was a span of 12 bases. There are 14 residues in the CDR3. The germline V gene encodes CDR1 MDHEN and CDR2 SYDVKM. The CDR3 reads CASSLAGQHYEQYF. Here the CDR3 DNA reads TGTGCCAGCAGTTTAGCAGGACAGCATTACGAGCAGTACTTC.

In nucleotides, the CDR3 is TGTGCCAGCAGGGGGGGAGAGACCCAGTACTTC. Residues: CASRGGETQYF. V gene TRBV7-9 combines with J gene TRBJ2-5; tentative D call: TRBD2 (6 bases). The CDR3 runs to 11 residues. V lost 6 bases, J lost 4 bases, and 6 bases lay in between. Germline-derived CDR1 and CDR2 are SEHNR and FQNEAQ (reference sequence).

CDR3 residues: CASSYFGGATYEQYF. The DNA for the CDR3 is TGTGCCAGCAGTTACTTCGGAGGGGCCACCTACGAGCAGTACTTC. This chain uses TRBV6-5 with TRBJ2-7; D possibly corresponds to TRBD2 (6 bases). CDR1 and CDR2 from the germline V gene are MNHEY and SVGAGI. This CDR3 is built from 15 residues. V gave up 1 base and J gave up 2 bases, with 12 bases separating them.

The chain is built from TRBV7-9 and TRBJ1-2; TRBD1 is a possible D gene (6 bases). CDR1 and CDR2 (germline): SEHNR, FQNEAQ (reference sequence). Trimming took 3 bases from V and 5 from J, leaving 13 bases between them. This CDR3 has 14 amino acids. The CDR3, as DNA: TGTGCCAGCAGCTTTACTGGACAGAATTATGGCTACACCTTC. As protein: CASSFTGQNYGYTF.

This clone was observed a handful of times. V gene TRBV4-2 combines with J gene TRBJ1-1; maybe TRBD1 (6 bases). The CDR3 is made up of 14 amino acids. The germline V gene encodes CDR1 LGHNA and CDR2 YNFKEQ. V lost 4 bases and J 6 bases, leaving 15 bases between the germline ends. In DNA form, the CDR3 reads TGTGCCAGCAGCCGTCCTACAGGGCCCGCTGAAGCTTTCTTT. It encodes CASSRPTGPAEAFF.

The J gene is TRBJ2-1, the V gene TRBV2, with D possibly TRBD2 on 10 matching bases. The germline V gene has CDR1 SNHLY and CDR2 FYNNEI. V lost 11 bases and J 4 bases, leaving 39 bases between the germline ends. This CDR3 has 21 residues. The CDR3 here is CAGKLYLGQGGVAGGYNEQFF. CDR3 DNA: TGTGCCGGCAAACTCTACCTGGGACAGGGTGGTGTAGCGGGAGGTTACAATGAGCAGTTCTTC. The entire variable domain, with the rest obtained from reference TRBV2 and TRBJ2-1, is as follows: EPEVTQTPSHQVTQMGQEVILRCVPISNHLYFYWYRQILGQKVEFLVSFYNNEISEKSEIFDDQFSVERPDGSNFTLKIRSTKLEDSAMYFCAGKLYLGQGGVAGGYNEQFFGPGTRLTVL.

CDR3 loop: CASSSRGDDSPLHF. The CDR3 bases are TGTGCCAGCAGCAGCAGGGGGGACGATTCACCCCTCCACTTT. This chain joins TRBV7-6 and TRBJ1-6, with TRBD1 matching 7 bases. CDR3 size: 14 residues. V was pared by 5 bases and J by 8 bases, with 6 bases of the junction left unmatched. Germline V gene lookup returns CDR1 SGHVS and CDR2 FNYEAQ.

This clone was picked up a small number of times. J is TRBJ2-7 and V is TRBV10-3; 10 bases are a match to TRBD1. Unmatched junction bases numbered 5, after V lost 2 bases and J lost 4 bases. Germline V CDR1 and CDR2: ENHRY, SYGVKD. The CDR3 is 15 residues long. The chain's CDR3 is CAISEPGQGFYEQYF. DNA of the CDR3: TGTGCCATCAGTGAGCCGGGACAGGGGTTTTACGAGCAGTACTTC.

The rearrangement links TRBV4-1 to TRBJ2-7; 9 positions match TRBD2. Germline CDR1 and CDR2: MGHRA and YSYEKL. The CDR3 runs 14 residues. Trimming removed 4 bases from V and 2 bases from J; junction bases left unmatched: 3. CDR3 sequence reads: CASSPVAGAYEQYF. The CDR3 DNA follows: TGCGCCAGCAGCCCAGTAGCGGGGGCCTACGAGCAGTACTTC.

This clone appeared a few times. The chain employs TRBV29-1 and TRBJ2-3, with D maybe TRBD2 (6 bases). The germline V gene has CDR1 SQVTM and CDR2 ANQGSEA. V lost 7 bases, J lost 11 bases, and 19 bases lay in between. This CDR3 has 12 residues. CDR3 region: CSGTFGTHKQYF. The CDR3 DNA follows: TGCAGCGGAACCTTCGGGACTCACAAGCAGTATTTT.

The rearrangement joins TRBV6-5 to TRBJ2-7, with D possibly being TRBD2 (6 bases). The ends were cut back, 4 bases at V and 7 bases at J, with 14 bases in the middle. The CDR3 spans 13 residues. Germline loops: CDR1 MNHEY, CDR2 SVGAGI. The DNA of the CDR3 is TGTGCCAGCAGTTTACGGGGAGGAGGGGAGCAGTACTTC. Its protein product is CASSLRGGGEQYF.

This clone was observed a few times. The chain carries TRBV5-4 and TRBJ1-1; TRBD1 agrees at 9 bases. The CDR3 is 17 residues long. Germline CDR1 and CDR2: SGHNT and YYREEE (reference sequence). The V and J ends lost 2 bases and 1 base, in that order; junction bases with no gene match: 9. This chain's CDR3 is CASSLNRGPRWNTEAFF. The CDR3, as DNA: TGTGCCAGCAGCTTAAACAGGGGGCCTAGGTGGAACACTGAAGCTTTCTTT.

A few counts support this clone. V gene TRBV7-9 combines with J gene TRBJ2-7; 9 nucleotides line up with TRBD2. Per the germline V gene, CDR1 is SEHNR and CDR2 is FQNEAQ (reference sequence). V lost 6 bases to trimming and J lost 2 bases; unmatched junction nucleotides: 5. This CDR3 has 14 amino acids. CDR3 in amino acids: CASRPSGTPYEQYF. The CDR3 region has the DNA TGTGCCAGCAGACCTAGCGGGACCCCCTACGAGCAGTACTTC.

The chain joins TRBV28 to TRBJ2-5; D remains unclear. The germline V gene encodes CDR1 MDHEN and CDR2 SYDVKM. The CDR3 consists of 15 residues. Trimming removed 5 bases at V and 3 bases at J, with 16 bases between. In DNA, the CDR3 is TGTGCCAGCAGTCCGCCTTACCCGAGGAAAGAGACCCAGTACTTC. Translation: CASSPPYPRKETQYF.

Only a few counts were recorded for this clone. V gene TRBV27 combines with J gene TRBJ1-1; D might be TRBD1 (5 bases). With 8 bases removed from V and 2 bases from J, the gap between germline ends came to 18 bases. The germline gives CDR1 MNHEY, CDR2 SMNVEV (reference sequence). This CDR3 has 15 residues. CDR3 in DNA: TGTGCCAGCGCCCGGGGGGATTTGACTAACACTGAAGCTTTCTTT. The encoded protein is CASARGDLTNTEAFF.

The chain uses TRBV7-8 and TRBJ2-2, with TRBD1 matching over 10 bases. The V gene end was trimmed by 4 bases and the J gene end by 4 bases; junction bases not matched to a gene: 3. This CDR3 has 15 residues. CDR1 is SGHVS, CDR2 FQNEAQ, per germline. DNA for the CDR3: TGTGCCAGCAGCTCGGGACAGGGGAGCACCGGGGAGCTGTTTTTT. This encodes CASSSGQGSTGELFF.

This clone was seen at least ten times. The V call is TRBV4-1, the J call TRBJ1-4; TRBD1 is a possible D gene (5 bases). The germline V gene has CDR1 MGHRA and CDR2 YSYEKL. There are 15 residues in the CDR3. Trimming took off 0 bases at V and 7 bases at J, with 12 bases between the two ends. Here the CDR3 reads CASSQDGGAPEKLFF. The CDR3, as DNA: TGCGCCAGCAGCCAAGATGGTGGGGCGCCTGAAAAACTGTTTTTT.

V is TRBV10-3 and J is TRBJ1-1; D perhaps matches TRBD1 (5 bases). The V end lost 2 bases, the J end lost 1 base, and 14 bases lay between the germline ends. This CDR3 has 16 residues. CDR1 and CDR2 from the germline V gene are ENHRY and SYGVKD. CDR3 protein: CAISEARGGKNTEAFF. In DNA form, the CDR3 reads TGTGCCATCAGTGAGGCCCGGGGGGGAAAGAACACTGAAGCTTTCTTT.

The chain is built from TRBV5-4 and TRBJ1-2; D remains unclear. This CDR3 spans 14 amino acids. The germline gives CDR1 SGHNT, CDR2 YYREEE (reference sequence). Trimming cost V 0 bases and J 2 bases, with 8 bases left between them. Here the CDR3 reads CASSLAGRNYGYTF. CDR3 nucleotides: TGTGCCAGCAGCTTGGCAGGAAGAAACTATGGCTACACCTTC.

The V and J genes are TRBV28 and TRBJ2-2; 8 nucleotides line up with TRBD2. The CDR3 has 13 amino acids. Germline assignment: CDR1 MDHEN and CDR2 SYDVKM. V lost 7 bases to trimming and J lost 4 bases; unmatched junction nucleotides: 2. The CDR3 is CASMRGATGELFF. The CDR3 nucleotides are TGTGCCAGCATGCGGGGGGCCACCGGGGAGCTGTTTTTT.

This clone appeared a few times. V usage is TRBV5-6 and J usage is TRBJ2-1; no definite D call. Per germline, CDR1 SGHDT and CDR2 YYEEEE. The V and J ends lost 5 bases and 0 bases respectively, with 12 bases between them. The CDR3 loop spans 15 amino acids. The CDR3, as DNA: TGTGCCAGCAGTGTCACAGCAGGCTCCTACAATGAGCAGTTCTTC. Translated: CASSVTAGSYNEQFF.